These T cell receptor beta chains were read from a single sample in a study of response to subunit inactivated influenza vaccine. TCRdb reanalysed the RT-PCR reads using MiXCR and keeps one entry per CDR3 protein. The repertoire holds a few hundred thousand distinct CDR3 sequences, with approximately 7.3% as singletons. Material: PBMCs from blood, obtained less than 25 months after vaccination. These receptors originate from a man between 50 and 70 years old who received an inactivated influenza vaccine. Each CDR3 is given with its conserved first and last residue. A D gene is named only where the DNA matches it firmly. Expanded clones get a size class; other rows say once, few or many, or leave the size out.

d_gene,abundance,v_gene,j_gene,CDR3nt,CDR3aa
NA,few,TRBV2,TRBJ2-5,TGTGCCAGCAGTGAGACGTGGGCAGGGCAGGAGACCCAGTACTTC,CASSETWAGQETQYF
TRBD2,NA,TRBV6-5,TRBJ2-1,TGTGCCAGCAGTTACGTCGTAGCGGGAGGGCCTAGCTCCTACAATGAGCAGTTCTTC,CASSYVVAGGPSSYNEQFF
TRBD1,NA,TRBV7-3,TRBJ2-7,TGTGCCAGCCCAGGGGGCTCCTACGAGCAGTACTTC,CASPGGSYEQYF
NA,few,TRBV4-1,TRBJ1-6,TGCGCCAGCAGCCTGGAACTGGGTTACTATAATTCACCCCTCCACTTT,CASSLELGYYNSPLHF
TRBD2,many,TRBV14,TRBJ2-7,TGTGCCAGCAGCCTATCCGGGACTAGCGGATCCGAGCAGTACTTC,CASSLSGTSGSEQYF
NA,few,TRBV7-9,TRBJ2-2,TGTGCCAGCAGCCCAGGGGATTCCGGGGAGCTGTTTTTT,CASSPGDSGELFF
TRBD2,NA,TRBV7-2,TRBJ2-3,TGTGCCAGCAGACGAGGACTAGCGACCAGCACAGATACGCAGTATTTT,CASRRGLATSTDTQYF
TRBD1,NA,TRBV7-3,TRBJ2-3,TGTGCCAGCAGCTTAACCGGGACAGGGGGCATACTAGGTACGCAGTATTTT,CASSLTGTGGILGTQYF
NA,many,TRBV4-3,TRBJ2-2,TGCGCCAGCAGCCAAGAAGGGACCCCAGGTGCCGGGGAGCTGTTTTTT,CASSQEGTPGAGELFF
NA,NA,TRBV29-1,TRBJ1-1,TGCAGCGTTCTTCCGGATTTGAACACTGAAGCTTTCTTT,CSVLPDLNTEAFF
NA,few,TRBV29-1,TRBJ1-5,TGCAGCGTTGCTGATTATAGCAATCAGCCCCAGCATTTT,CSVADYSNQPQHF
NA,many,TRBV4-3,TRBJ2-1,TGCGCCAGCAGCCAAGAAAGGTGGGGCAATGAGCAGTTCTTC,CASSQERWGNEQFF
TRBD2,NA,TRBV20-1,TRBJ2-7,TGCAGTGCACCCGGGACTAGCGAGTACGAGCAGTACTTC,CSAPGTSEYEQYF
TRBD1,few,TRBV6-1,TRBJ2-4,TGTGCCAGCAGTCCCCGGGACAGGGTATTGGAAAACATTCAGTACTTC,CASSPRDRVLENIQYF
TRBD2,NA,TRBV10-3,TRBJ2-5,TGTGCCATCAGTGAGGGACTAGTTCAAGAGACCCAGTACTTC,CAISEGLVQETQYF
NA,few,TRBV9,TRBJ2-2,TGTGCCAGCAGGTTCGGGGGCGGGGAGCTGTTTTTT,CASRFGGGELFF
TRBD1,NA,TRBV20-1,TRBJ2-4,TGCAGTGCTAGAGAGGGACAGGGGAACATTCAGTACTTC,CSAREGQGNIQYF
TRBD1,many,TRBV28,TRBJ2-1,TGTGCCAGCAGCCTACTAACATCGACAGGGTTAGGCCATGAGCAGTTCTTC,CASSLLTSTGLGHEQFF
NA,NA,TRBV30,TRBJ2-6,TGTGCCTGGAGAGTTGGAGGGGCCAACGTCCTGACTTTC,CAWRVGGANVLTF
TRBD1,NA,TRBV20-1,TRBJ2-2,TGCAGTGCCCAGGACAGGAATCAGAGCGGGGAGCTGTTTTTT,CSAQDRNQSGELFF
TRBD1,NA,TRBV3-1,TRBJ2-3,TGTGCCAGCAGCCTCGGGACAGACGCCACAGATACGCAGTATTTT,CASSLGTDATDTQYF
NA,NA,TRBV5-8,TRBJ2-3,TGTGCCAGCAGCTTCCAGCCGGGGACAGATACGCAGTATTTT,CASSFQPGTDTQYF
NA,few,TRBV20-1,TRBJ1-2,TGCAGTGCTAGAGATCCAGCAGGGAGGTCTGGTGGCTACACCTTC,CSARDPAGRSGGYTF
NA,NA,TRBV5-1,TRBJ2-5,TGCGCCAGCAGCTTTGGGTACACCCAAGAGACCCAGTACTTC,CASSFGYTQETQYF
TRBD1,many,TRBV9,TRBJ1-4,TGTGCCAGCAGCCCGGACAGGGGAGGAGAAAAACTGTTTTTT,CASSPDRGGEKLFF
NA,NA,TRBV7-2,TRBJ2-5,TGTGCCAGCAGCCCCCCCTCGGCGGTAGAGACCCAGTACTTC,CASSPPSAVETQYF
TRBD2,many,TRBV9,TRBJ2-3,TGTGCCAGCTCCTCTAGCGGGAACACAGATACGCAGTATTTT,CASSSSGNTDTQYF
NA,NA,TRBV9,TRBJ2-3,TGTGCCAGCAGCGTAAGTGGGGCAGATACGCAGTATTTT,CASSVSGADTQYF
NA,once,TRBV20-1,TRBJ1-6,TGCAGTGCTAGATCCAACTTGCAAAGCTCCTATAATTCACCCCTCCACTTT,CSARSNLQSSYNSPLHF
NA,few,TRBV20-1,TRBJ2-1,TGCAGTGCTAGGGAGAGGGCAACGTACAATGAGCAGTTCTTC,CSARERATYNEQFF
NA,many,TRBV28,TRBJ2-3,TGTGCCAGCAGTTCCCAACGGAATACGCAGTATTTT,CASSSQRNTQYF
TRBD1,many,TRBV27,TRBJ1-2,TGTGCCAGCAGTTACACAGGGGTCAGGGGAGGCCCCCATGGCTACACCTTC,CASSYTGVRGGPHGYTF
TRBD2,many,TRBV12-3/TRBV12-4,TRBJ2-1,TGTGCCAGCAGTTTCGCGGGAGGGTCCTACAATGAGCAGTTCTTC,CASSFAGGSYNEQFF
TRBD2,NA,TRBV6-2/TRBV6-3,TRBJ2-7,TGTGCCAGCAGTTACTCAGTTGGGACTAGCTACCACGAGCAGTACTTC,CASSYSVGTSYHEQYF
NA,many,TRBV27,TRBJ2-4,TGTGCCAGCAGTTTTGCAGGGGCCAAAAACATTCAGTACTTC,CASSFAGAKNIQYF
NA,NA,TRBV10-3,TRBJ2-7,TGTGCCATCCAGACGGACTCCTACGAGCAGAACTTC,CAIQTDSYEQNF
NA,many,TRBV21-1,TRBJ2-1,TGTGCCAGCAGCAAACCGGGACTAGCTTACAATGAGCAGTTCTTC,CASSKPGLAYNEQFF
NA,few,TRBV6-5,TRBJ2-3,TGTGCCAGCAGTTACACGGGGGACACGGATACGCAGTATTTT,CASSYTGDTDTQYF
NA,NA,TRBV28,TRBJ2-2,TGTGCCAGCAGTCTCGGCGGACGCAGAAGGACCGGGGAGCTGTTTTTT,CASSLGGRRRTGELFF
NA,NA,TRBV10-3,TRBJ1-2,TGTGCCATCAGTCCGACAGAAGCTAACTATGGCTACACCTTC,CAISPTEANYGYTF
TRBD1,few,TRBV5-1,TRBJ1-2,TGCGCCAGCAGCCTACGGACAGGGAATAACTATGGCTACACCTTC,CASSLRTGNNYGYTF
NA,many,TRBV10-3,TRBJ1-1,TGTGCCATCAGTGGACAGCAGAACACTGAAGCTTTCTTT,CAISGQQNTEAFF
NA,many,TRBV12-3/TRBV12-4,TRBJ1-3,TGTGCCAGCAGTTTAACGTCGGGAGGAAACACCATATATTTT,CASSLTSGGNTIYF
TRBD1,NA,TRBV19,TRBJ1-5,TGTGCCAGTAGTAGGACAGGGATAGGTCAGCCCCAGCATTTT,CASSRTGIGQPQHF
NA,few,TRBV20-1,TRBJ1-5,TGCAGTGCCAGGGTGAGGGGCGGTAATCAGCCCCAGCATTTT,CSARVRGGNQPQHF
NA,few,TRBV28,TRBJ2-3,TGTGCCAGCATTCCCCCCACGGGTACGCAGTATTTT,CASIPPTGTQYF
TRBD2,few,TRBV2,TRBJ2-2,TGTGCCAGCGGGACTTACCTCGGGGGGGCCACCGGGGAGCTGTTTTTT,CASGTYLGGATGELFF
TRBD1,few,TRBV20-1,TRBJ1-5,TGCAGTGCACAGACAGGGATAGGTCAGCCCCAGCATTTT,CSAQTGIGQPQHF
TRBD2,many,TRBV3-1,TRBJ2-7,TGTGCCAGCAGCCCGGGACTAGCGGGGTCCTACGAGCAGTACTTC,CASSPGLAGSYEQYF
NA,many,TRBV18,TRBJ1-5,TGTGCCAGCTCACCATGGGGGGGCAATCAGCCCCAGCATTTT,CASSPWGGNQPQHF
TRBD1,many,TRBV7-2,TRBJ1-3,TGTGCCAGCAGCTTAGGCGGGACAGGTATCTCTGGAAACACCATATATTTT,CASSLGGTGISGNTIYF
NA,NA,TRBV3-1,TRBJ2-7,TGTGCCAGCAATAAGGCGGGGCGAGCCTACGAGCAGTACTTC,CASNKAGRAYEQYF
TRBD1,few,TRBV11-2,TRBJ2-4,TGTGCCAGCAGAACCGGGACAGGTGGAAACATTCAGTACTTC,CASRTGTGGNIQYF
NA,few,TRBV6-1,TRBJ2-2,TGTGCCACCAAAGAGGGATCTACCGGGGAGCTGTTTTTT,CATKEGSTGELFF
TRBD1,many,TRBV5-1,TRBJ2-1,TGCGCCAGCAGCTTGGCGGGACAGGGTATCAATGAGCAGTTCTTC,CASSLAGQGINEQFF
NA,many,TRBV9,TRBJ2-2,TGTGCCAGCAGCGCGGACAGCCCGAGACACACCGGGGAGCTGTTTTTT,CASSADSPRHTGELFF
TRBD1,few,TRBV28,TRBJ2-4,TGTGCCAGCAGTTTCGGAGGACAGGGGGATACCATTCAGTACTTC,CASSFGGQGDTIQYF
NA,many,TRBV12-3/TRBV12-4,TRBJ2-3,TGTGCCAGCAGTGATAGACAGGTCACAGATACGCAGTATTTT,CASSDRQVTDTQYF
TRBD2,NA,TRBV15,TRBJ2-1,TGTGCCACCAAAGCGGGAGGGCTTCCACATGAGCAGTTCTTC,CATKAGGLPHEQFF